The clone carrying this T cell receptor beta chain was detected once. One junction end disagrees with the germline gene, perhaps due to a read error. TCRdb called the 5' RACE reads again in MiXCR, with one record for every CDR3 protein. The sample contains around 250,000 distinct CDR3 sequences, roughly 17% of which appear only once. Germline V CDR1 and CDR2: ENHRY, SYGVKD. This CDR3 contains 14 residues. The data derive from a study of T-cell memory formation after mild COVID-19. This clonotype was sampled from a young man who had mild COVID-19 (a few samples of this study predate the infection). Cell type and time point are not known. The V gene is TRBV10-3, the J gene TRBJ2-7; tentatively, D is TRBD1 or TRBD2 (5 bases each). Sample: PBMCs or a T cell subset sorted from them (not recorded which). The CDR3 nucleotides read TGTGCCATCCGTGAGGGACGCGGGTCCTACGAGCAGTACTTC. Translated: CAIREGRGSYEQYF.